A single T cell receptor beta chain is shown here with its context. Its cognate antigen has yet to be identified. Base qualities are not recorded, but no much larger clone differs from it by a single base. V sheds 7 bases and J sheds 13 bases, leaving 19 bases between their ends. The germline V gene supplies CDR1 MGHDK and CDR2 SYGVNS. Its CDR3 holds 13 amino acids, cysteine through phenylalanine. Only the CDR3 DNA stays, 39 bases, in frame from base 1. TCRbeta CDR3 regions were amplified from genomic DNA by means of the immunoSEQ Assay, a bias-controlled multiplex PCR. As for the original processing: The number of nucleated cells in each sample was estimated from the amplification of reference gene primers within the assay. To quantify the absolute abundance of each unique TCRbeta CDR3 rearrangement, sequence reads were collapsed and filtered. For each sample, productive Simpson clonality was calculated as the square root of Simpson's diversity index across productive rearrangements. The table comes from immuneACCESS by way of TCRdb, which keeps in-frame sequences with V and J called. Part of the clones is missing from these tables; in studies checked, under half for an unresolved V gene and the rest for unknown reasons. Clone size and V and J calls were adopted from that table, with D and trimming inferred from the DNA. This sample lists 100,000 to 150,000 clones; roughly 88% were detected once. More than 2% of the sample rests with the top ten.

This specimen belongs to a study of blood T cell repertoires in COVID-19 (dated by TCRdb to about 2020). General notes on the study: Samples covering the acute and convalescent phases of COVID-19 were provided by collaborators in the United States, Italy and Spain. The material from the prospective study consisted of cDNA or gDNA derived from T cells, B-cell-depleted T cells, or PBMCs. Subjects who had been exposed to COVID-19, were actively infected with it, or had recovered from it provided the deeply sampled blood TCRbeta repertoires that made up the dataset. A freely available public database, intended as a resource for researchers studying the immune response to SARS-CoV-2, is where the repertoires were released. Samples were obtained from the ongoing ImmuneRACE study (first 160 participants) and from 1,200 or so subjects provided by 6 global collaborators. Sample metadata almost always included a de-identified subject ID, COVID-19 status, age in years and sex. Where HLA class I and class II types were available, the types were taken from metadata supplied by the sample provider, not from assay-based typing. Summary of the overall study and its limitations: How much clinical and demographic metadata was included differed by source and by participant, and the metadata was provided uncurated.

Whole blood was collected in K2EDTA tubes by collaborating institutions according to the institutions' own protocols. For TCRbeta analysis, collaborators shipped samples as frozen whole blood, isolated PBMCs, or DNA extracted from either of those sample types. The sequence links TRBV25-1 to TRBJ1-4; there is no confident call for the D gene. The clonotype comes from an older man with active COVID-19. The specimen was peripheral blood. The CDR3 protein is CASISTVSGRLFF. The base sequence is TGTGCCAGCATATCGACGGTTTCGGGAAGACTGTTTTTT.